The sequence of this TCR beta chain was determined in a study of immune characterization of retroperitoneal liposarcoma. TCRdb passed the PCR reads through MiXCR, listing each CDR3 protein once. The table lists approximately 10,000 distinct CDR3 sequences, around a third of them singletons, with roughly a tenth in the top ten. There are a few counts of this clonotype. This CDR3 is 18 amino acids long. Trimming left V 5 bases short and J 4 bases short, with 24 bases between. Germline values: CDR1 MNHNS, CDR2 SASEGT. The TCR originated in a female donor with retroperitoneal liposarcoma. The V gene is TRBV6-1, the J gene TRBJ2-1; the D gene could be TRBD1 or TRBD2 (5 bases each). Sequencing used tumor tissue. CDR3: CASSQTIPPGPIYNEQFF. CDR3 coding DNA: TGTGCCAGCAGTCAAACTATTCCTCCGGGACCCATATACAATGAGCAGTTCTTC.